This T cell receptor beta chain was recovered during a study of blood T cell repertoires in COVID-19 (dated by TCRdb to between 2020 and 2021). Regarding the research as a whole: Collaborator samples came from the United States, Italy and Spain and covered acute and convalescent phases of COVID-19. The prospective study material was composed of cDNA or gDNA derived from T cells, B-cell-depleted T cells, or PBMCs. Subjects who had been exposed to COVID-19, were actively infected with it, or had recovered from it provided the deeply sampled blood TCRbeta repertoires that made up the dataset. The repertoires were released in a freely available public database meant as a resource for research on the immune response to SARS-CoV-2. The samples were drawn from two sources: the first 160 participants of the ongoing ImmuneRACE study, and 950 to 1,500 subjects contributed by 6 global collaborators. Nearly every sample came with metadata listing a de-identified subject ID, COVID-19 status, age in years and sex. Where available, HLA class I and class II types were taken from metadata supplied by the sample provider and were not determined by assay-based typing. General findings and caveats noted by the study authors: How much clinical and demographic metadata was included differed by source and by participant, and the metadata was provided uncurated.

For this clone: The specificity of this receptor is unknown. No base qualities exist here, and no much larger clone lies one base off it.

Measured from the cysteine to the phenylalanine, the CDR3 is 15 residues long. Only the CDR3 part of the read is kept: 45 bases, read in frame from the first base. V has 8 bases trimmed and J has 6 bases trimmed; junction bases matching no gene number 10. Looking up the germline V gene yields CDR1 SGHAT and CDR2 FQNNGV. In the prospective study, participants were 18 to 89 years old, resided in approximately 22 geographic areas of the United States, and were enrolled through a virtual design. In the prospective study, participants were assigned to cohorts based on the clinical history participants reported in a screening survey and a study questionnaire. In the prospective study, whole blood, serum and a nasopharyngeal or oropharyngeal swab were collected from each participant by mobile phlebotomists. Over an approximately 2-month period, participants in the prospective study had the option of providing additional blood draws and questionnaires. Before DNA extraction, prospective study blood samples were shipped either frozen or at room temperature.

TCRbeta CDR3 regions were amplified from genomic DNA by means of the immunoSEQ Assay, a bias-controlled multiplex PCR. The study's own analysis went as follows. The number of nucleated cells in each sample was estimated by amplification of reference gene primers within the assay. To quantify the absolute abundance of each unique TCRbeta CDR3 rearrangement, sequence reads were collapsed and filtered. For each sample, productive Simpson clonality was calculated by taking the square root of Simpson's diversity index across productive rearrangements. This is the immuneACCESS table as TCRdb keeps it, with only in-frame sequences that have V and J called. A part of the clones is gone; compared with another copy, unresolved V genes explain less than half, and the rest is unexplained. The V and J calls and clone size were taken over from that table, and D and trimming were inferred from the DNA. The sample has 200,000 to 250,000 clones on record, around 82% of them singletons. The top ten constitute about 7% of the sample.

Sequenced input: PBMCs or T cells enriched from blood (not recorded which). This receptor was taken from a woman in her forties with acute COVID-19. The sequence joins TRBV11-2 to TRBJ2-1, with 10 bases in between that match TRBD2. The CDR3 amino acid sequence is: CASSPRAGGRNEQFF. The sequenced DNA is TGTGCCAGCTCCCCTCGAGCGGGAGGGCGCAATGAGCAGTTCTTC.